The present T cell receptor (beta chain) was sequenced within a study of memory CD4+ T cells and cytomegalovirus serostatus. Profiled with immunoSEQ multiplex PCR; TCRdb holds only in-frame clones, not every one. This table holds roughly 28,000 clones, more than 70% found once. CDR1 SGHRS and CDR2 YFSETQ come from the germline V gene. The CDR3 length is 16 residues. The junction had 6 bases not matched to a gene; V was cut back by 4 bases and J by 4 bases. Single viable CD3+CD4+CD8-CD45RO+ cells were sorted as the memory CD4+ T cells. Donors' CMV status reflects serum IgG against pp150, pp28, p38, p52. Total CD4+ T cells were enriched by CD4 positive selection. Study-wide points: About 40% of the roughly 160 known CMV-associated TCRbeta sequences appeared in CD4+ memory. Repertoires predicted CMV serostatus with median bootstrapped AUC of roughly 0.95.

On this clone: No antigen is known for it.

What was sequenced was memory CD4+ T cells from blood. The receptor's source is an adult in good health and CMV-seronegative. The chain uses TRBV5-1 and TRBJ2-2; 11 bases agree with TRBD1. The CDR3, as DNA: TGCGCCAGCAGCATCGGACAGGGGGCGAGCACCGGGGAGCTGTTTTTT. Translated: CASSIGQGASTGELFF.